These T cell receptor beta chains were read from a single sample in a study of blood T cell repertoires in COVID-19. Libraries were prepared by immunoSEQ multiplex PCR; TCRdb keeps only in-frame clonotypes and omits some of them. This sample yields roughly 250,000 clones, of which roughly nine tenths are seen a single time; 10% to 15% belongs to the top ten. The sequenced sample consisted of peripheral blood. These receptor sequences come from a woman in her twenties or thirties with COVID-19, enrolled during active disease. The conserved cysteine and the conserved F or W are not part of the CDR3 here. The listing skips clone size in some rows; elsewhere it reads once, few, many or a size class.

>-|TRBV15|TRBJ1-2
ATSSGGQGENYGYT
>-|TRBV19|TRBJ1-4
ASSKVRTVTTNEKLF
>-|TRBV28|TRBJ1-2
ASSRELGGNRGYT
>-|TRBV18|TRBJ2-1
ASSRTYGGGYYNEQF
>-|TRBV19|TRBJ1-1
ASSYRTGLTEAF
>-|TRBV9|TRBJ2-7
ASSAPPDREYEQY
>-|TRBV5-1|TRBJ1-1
ASSLIRGNTEAF
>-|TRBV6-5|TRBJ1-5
ASRDGDYSNQPQH
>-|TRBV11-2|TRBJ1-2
ASSLKRVGGYT
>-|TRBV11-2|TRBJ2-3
ASSLIGSEPTDTQY
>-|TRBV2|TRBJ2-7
ASSDGLAGGYEQY
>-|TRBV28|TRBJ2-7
ASSGPGSSYEQY
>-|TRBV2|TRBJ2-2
ASTPAGGRTGELF
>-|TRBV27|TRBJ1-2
ASRETGSYGYT
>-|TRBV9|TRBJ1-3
ASSAPPLGNTIY
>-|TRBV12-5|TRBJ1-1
ASGLRDSKLPNTEAF
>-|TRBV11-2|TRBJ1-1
ASSLSRVTEAF
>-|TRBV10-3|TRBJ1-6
AISESQGADSPLH
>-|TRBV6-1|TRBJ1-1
ASSEPVNTEAF
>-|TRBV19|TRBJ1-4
ATTGANEKLF
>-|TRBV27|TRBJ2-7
ASSSVGVQY
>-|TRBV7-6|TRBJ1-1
ASSLEAGGSLNTEAF
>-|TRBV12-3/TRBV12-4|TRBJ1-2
ASSFQGARGYT
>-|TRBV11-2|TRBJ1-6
ASSADRRNTSPLH
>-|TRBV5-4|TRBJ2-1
ASSSPATGLDEQF
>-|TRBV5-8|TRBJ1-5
ASSQGHLSLSNQPQH
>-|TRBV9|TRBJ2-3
ASSVDGGTDTQY
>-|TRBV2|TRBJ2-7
ASRAGTQQY
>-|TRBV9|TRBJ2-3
ASSAQGARDTQY
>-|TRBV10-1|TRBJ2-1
APKTGNEQF
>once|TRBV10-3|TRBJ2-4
AISEVRVTIAKNIQY
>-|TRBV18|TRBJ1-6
ASSLGASSNSPLH